Described below is a single T cell receptor (beta chain) sequence and its context. Extraction and reverse transcription of RNA yielded cDNA as the sequencing template. The assay was immunoSEQ multiplex PCR, and TCRdb's table has in-frame clones only and misses some. Among some 95,000 clones listed, roughly two fifths were seen once. This record belongs to a study of CD8+ T cells in alopecia areata. The TCR was taken from a human donor with alopecia areata. Sequencing input: CD4+ T cells sorted from blood.

CDR3 sequence: CASSSGLDDYGYTF. The CDR3 nucleotides read TGCGCCAGCAGTTCAGGACTGGATGACTATGGCTACACCTTC. The gene calls are TRBV4-3 and TRBJ1-2; no firm D call. Trimming took 6 bases from V and 3 from J, leaving 14 bases between them. The germline gives CDR1 LGHNA, CDR2 YSLEER. The length of the CDR3 is 14 residues.